These 13 T cell receptor beta chains were sequenced from one sample in a study of T cell responses to AZD1222 COVID-19 vaccine. Only in-frame clones appear in the TCRdb table, and some are missing; sequencing was by immunoSEQ multiplex PCR. This table holds about 160,000 clones, roughly 86% found once. The sample consisted of peripheral blood, taken on day 0 of AZD1222 vaccination. These TCRs come from an adult in good health.

The chain combines TRBV19 with TRBJ1-2; D unclear. V was cut by 2 bases and J by 4 bases, with 5 bases left in between. The V gene's germline CDR1 is LNHDA and CDR2 SQIVND (reference sequence). The CDR3 extends over 12 amino acids. CDR3 in DNA: TGTGCCAGTAGTATACGGGGCTATGGCTACACCTTC. Translating it yields CASSIRGYGYTF.

The chain is built from TRBV19 and TRBJ1-3; D unresolved. The CDR3 covers 16 residues. Germline loops: CDR1 LNHDA, CDR2 SQIVND (reference sequence). V lost 3 bases and J lost 2, with 14 bases in between. The CDR3 DNA reads as TGTGCCAGTAGTATTGGGTCCGGAGATACTGGAAACACCATATATTTT. It encodes CASSIGSGDTGNTIYF. The variable domain in full, with the rest retrieved from reference TRBV19 and TRBJ1-3, is DGGITQSPKYLFRKEGQNVTLSCEQNLNHDAMYWYRQDPGQGLRLIYYSQIVNDFQKGDIAEGYSVSREKKESFPLTVTSAQKNPTAFYLCASSIGSGDTGNTIYFGEGSWLTVV.

The genes are TRBV28 and TRBJ1-6; D possibly corresponds to TRBD1 (5 bases). With 6 bases removed from V and 2 bases from J, the gap between germline ends came to 11 bases. The CDR3 extends over 15 amino acids. Per germline, CDR1 MDHEN and CDR2 SYDVKM. CDR3 coding DNA: TGTGCCAGCAGCGCGAAGGGACCCTATAATTCACCCCTCCACTTT. Its protein product is CASSAKGPYNSPLHF.

The chain joins TRBV3-1 (or the pseudogene TRBV3-2) to TRBJ1-1; perhaps TRBD1 as D (6 bases). Germline V gene lookup returns CDR1 LGHDT and CDR2 YNNKEL (reference sequence). The germline V and J ends were trimmed by 4 bases and 5 bases, with 14 bases remaining between them. CDR3 length: 14 residues. The CDR3 sequence is CASSLKQGWTEAFF. The CDR3 DNA is TGTGCCAGCAGCCTCAAACAGGGCTGGACTGAAGCTTTCTTT.

This chain joins TRBV7-8 and TRBJ1-2; D perhaps matches TRBD1 (6 bases). Between the trimmed V and J ends, which lost 5 bases and 7 bases, there was a span of 23 bases. The CDR3 runs to 16 residues. Germline CDR1 reads SGHVS; CDR2 reads FQNEAQ. As DNA, the CDR3 is TGTGCCAGCAGCCGAGAGGGTGTCGGGGGGGCAGGTGGCTACACCTTC. Its protein is CASSREGVGGAGGYTF.

This clone was seen just once. The chain employs TRBV10-3 and TRBJ2-1; D call uncertain. The CDR3 contains 12 residues. The V and J ends lost 2 bases and 6 bases respectively, with 5 bases between them. Looked up from germline, CDR1 is ENHRY and CDR2 is SYGVKD. The CDR3 is CAISEEFNEQFF. The CDR3 nucleotides read TGTGCCATCAGTGAGGAGTTCAATGAGCAGTTCTTC.

The CDR3 region is CATATGSVAGELFF. Here the CDR3 DNA reads TGTGCCACCGCGACAGGGTCGGTCGCCGGGGAGCTGTTTTTT. The rearrangement joins TRBV2 to TRBJ2-2; 7 bases match TRBD1. The germline gives CDR1 SNHLY, CDR2 FYNNEI. V shed 10 bases and J 6 bases; nucleotides not matched to a gene: 11. This CDR3 spans 14 amino acids.

This clone showed up just once. The chain uses TRBV27 and TRBJ1-2; tentatively, D is TRBD1 (5 bases). Germline assignment: CDR1 MNHEY and CDR2 SMNVEV (reference sequence). Trimming took off 6 bases at V and 2 bases at J, with 22 bases between the two ends. The CDR3 sequence is 17 residues long. DNA of the CDR3: TGTGCCAGCAGACACCGACAGAAAGTTTATACCAACTATGGCTACACCTTC. Its translation: CASRHRQKVYTNYGYTF.

The chain has TRBV3-1 (or the pseudogene TRBV3-2) and TRBJ2-7; perhaps TRBD1 as D (5 bases). Germline values: CDR1 LGHDT, CDR2 YNNKEL (reference sequence). CDR3 length: 13 residues. Trimming stripped 3 bases from V and 3 bases from J, with 9 bases between. DNA for the CDR3: TGTGCCAGCAGCCACGATAGGGGCTACGAGCAGTACTTC. It codes for CASSHDRGYEQYF.

This clone turned up a few times. The V gene is TRBV9, the J gene TRBJ1-2; possible D gene TRBD1, 6 bases. The CDR3 length is 13 residues. The V gene's germline CDR1 is SGDLS and CDR2 YYNGEE. V lost 1 base and J lost 4, with 8 bases in between. Here the CDR3 reads CASSVTGAYGYTF. CDR3 nucleotide sequence: TGTGCCAGCAGCGTAACGGGGGCCTATGGCTACACCTTC. Looking up the rest from reference TRBV9 and TRBJ1-2 gives the full variable domain: DSGVTQTPKHLITATGQRVTLRCSPRSGDLSVYWYQQSLDQGLQFLIQYYNGEERAKGNILERFSAQQFPDLHSELNLSSLELGDSALYFCASSVTGAYGYTFGSGTRLTVV.

The V call is TRBV11-2, the J call TRBJ2-5, with D possibly matching TRBD1 (5 bases). This CDR3 comprises 14 residues. With 4 bases removed from V and 1 base from J, the gap between germline ends came to 10 bases. Germline CDR1 reads SGHAT; CDR2 reads FQNNGV. This CDR3 reads CASSWGQGQETQYF. CDR3 sequence (DNA): TGTGCCAGCAGCTGGGGTCAGGGCCAAGAGACCCAGTACTTC.

The chain has TRBV30 and TRBJ2-3; D gene uncertain. From germline, CDR1 is GTSNPN and CDR2 SVGIG (reference sequence). The CDR3 totals 8 residues. V gave up 4 bases and J gave up 7 bases, with 0 bases separating them. The CDR3 loop is CAWNTQYF. CDR3 DNA sequence: TGTGCCTGGAATACGCAGTATTTT.

The V gene is TRBV18, the J gene TRBJ2-5; 9 nucleotides match TRBD2. V lost 0 bases and J lost 11; bases outside the gene matches: 7. The CDR3 covers 14 residues. The germline V gene encodes CDR1 KGHSH and CDR2 LQKENI. DNA for the CDR3: TGTGCCAGCTCACCACCTGCGGGACTAGCATCTCAGTACTTC. This translates into CASSPPAGLASQYF.